Given below is one T cell receptor (beta chain) in context. Its matching antigen is unknown. A read error may account for a junction end that differs from germline. This record belongs to a study of blood T cells in healthy people across ages. The amount of total RNA extracted per sample was at least 6 micrograms. A J-beta primer mix and a sample-barcoded 5' primer were used in a second PCR of roughly 7 to 12 cycles. TCRdb fed the 5' RACE reads into MiXCR, producing one record per CDR3 protein. The sample lists more than 1.4 million distinct CDR3 sequences, approximately 38% occurring once. Study-wide results and limits: The lack of PBMC sorting stopped any conclusive naive versus antigen-experienced comparison.

The sequenced sample consisted of blood. The TCR originated in a woman aged 18-30 years in good health.

The CDR3 loop reads CAISESAGELAKLEQLF. CDR3 coding DNA: TGTGCCATCAGTGAGTCTGCTGGGGAGCTAGCTAAACTTGAGCAGTTATTC. The chain recombines TRBV10-3 with TRBJ2-1, with D possibly being TRBD2 (5 bases). CDR1 and CDR2 from the germline V gene are ENHRY and SYGVKD. CDR3 length equals 17 residues.